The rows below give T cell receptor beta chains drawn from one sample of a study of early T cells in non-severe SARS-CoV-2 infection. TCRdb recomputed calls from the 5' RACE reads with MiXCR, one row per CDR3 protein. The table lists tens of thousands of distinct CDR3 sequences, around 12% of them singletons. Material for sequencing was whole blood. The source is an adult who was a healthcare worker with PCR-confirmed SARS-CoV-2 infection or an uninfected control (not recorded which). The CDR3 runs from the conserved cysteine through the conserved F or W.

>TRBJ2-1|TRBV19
CASSIQLVSNEQFF
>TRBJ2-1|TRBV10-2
CASSEPLAGEQFF
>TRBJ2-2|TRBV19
CASSIDHRTGELFF
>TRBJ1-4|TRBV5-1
CASSLGQGNEKLFF
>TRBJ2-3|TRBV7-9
CASSLVAAREDTQYF
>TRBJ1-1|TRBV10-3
CAISVDRTNTEAFF
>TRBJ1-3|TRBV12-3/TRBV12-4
CASSPSDTIYF
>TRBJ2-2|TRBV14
CASSQATSVNTGELFF
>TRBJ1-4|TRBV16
CASSQDGRSNEKLFF
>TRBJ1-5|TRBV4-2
CASSQEGGNQPQHF
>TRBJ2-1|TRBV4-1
CASSQDTRNEQFF
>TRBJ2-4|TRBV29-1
CSVYRDRVNIQYF
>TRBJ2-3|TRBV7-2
CASSWGGRVTDTQYF
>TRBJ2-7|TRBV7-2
CASSLAQGYYEQYF
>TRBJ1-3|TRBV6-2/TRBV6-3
CASSFSGNTIYF
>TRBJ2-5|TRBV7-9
CASSNQGRDQETQYF
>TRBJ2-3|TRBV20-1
CSATTDRGPTDTQYF
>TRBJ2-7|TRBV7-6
CASSLGVLAGDHYEQYF
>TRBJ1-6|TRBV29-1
CSVEDGPNSPLHF
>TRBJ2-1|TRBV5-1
CASSLERNEQFF
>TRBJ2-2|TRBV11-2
CASSLRGTGELFF
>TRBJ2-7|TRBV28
CASMGDEQYF
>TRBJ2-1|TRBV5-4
CASSPVVTPDGRNEQFF
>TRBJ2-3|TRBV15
CATSRTELSGQYF
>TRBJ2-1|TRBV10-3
CAITRKTRGLVDEQFF
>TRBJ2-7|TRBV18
CASSPSTASFYEQYF
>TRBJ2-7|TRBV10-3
CAISLDIYEQYF
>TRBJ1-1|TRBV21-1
CASRQPDRGQEAFF
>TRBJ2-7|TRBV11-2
CASSLGQGGSEQYF
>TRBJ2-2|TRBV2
CASREREGRTGELFF
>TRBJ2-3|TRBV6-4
CASRGDNTDTQYF
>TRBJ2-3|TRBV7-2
CASSLVQGADTQYF
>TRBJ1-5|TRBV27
CASSFDREGTQPQHF
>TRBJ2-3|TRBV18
CASWRDGGRGGTQYF
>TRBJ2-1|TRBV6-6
CASRPNDRGNYNEQFF
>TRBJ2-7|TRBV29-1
CSVVLVGSYEQYF
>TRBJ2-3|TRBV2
CASIPGVAGGPEGTQYF
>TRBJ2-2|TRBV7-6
CASSSRTSGDTGELFF
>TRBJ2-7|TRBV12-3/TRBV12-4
CASSFPGRDEQYF
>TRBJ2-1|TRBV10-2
CASSELRLAGGEQFF
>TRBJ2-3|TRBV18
CASSGTAATDTQYF
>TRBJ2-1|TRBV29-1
CSVGAGGSYNEQFF
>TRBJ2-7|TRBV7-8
CASSLARMGTYEQYF
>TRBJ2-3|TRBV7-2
CASSLKPSGVAQYF
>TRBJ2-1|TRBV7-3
CASSTLAGSYNEQFF
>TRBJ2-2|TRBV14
CASSPLGQGLITGELFF
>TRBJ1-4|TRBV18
CASSRQGVNNEKLFF
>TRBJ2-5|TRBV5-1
CASSPRQVETQYF
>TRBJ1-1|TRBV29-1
CSVDKTAEAFF
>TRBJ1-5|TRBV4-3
CASSQARHQPQHF
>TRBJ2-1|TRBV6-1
CASRVGTGDYNEQFF
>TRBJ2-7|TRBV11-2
CASSLGPHGRGEQYF
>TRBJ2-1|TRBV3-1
CATESGHEQFF